Listed here are 32 T cell receptor beta chains from one sample, sequenced in a study of blood T cell repertoires in COVID-19. Clones were read by immunoSEQ multiplex PCR, and TCRdb kept only the in-frame ones, dropping some. This table has some 65,000 clones, roughly 86% appearing once. The sequenced sample consisted of peripheral blood. The receptors come from a man aged 35-49 years with COVID-19, enrolled during active disease.

The rearrangement joins TRBV5-6 to TRBJ2-2, with 7 bases aligning to TRBD1. The V and J ends lost 5 bases and 6 bases, in that order; junction bases with no gene match: 1. The CDR3 extends over 12 amino acids. CDR1 and CDR2 from the germline V gene are SGHDT and YYEEEE. The CDR3 DNA sequence: TGTGCCAGCAGGGGACAGCCCGGGGAGCTGTTTTTT. It codes for CASRGQPGELFF.

The chain joins TRBV5-4 to TRBJ2-5; no clear D gene. The germline gives CDR1 SGHNT, CDR2 YYREEE (reference sequence). V lost 2 bases, J lost 4 bases, and 9 bases lay in between. The CDR3 runs 13 residues. CDR3 loop: CASSFRDLETQYF. Here the CDR3 DNA reads TGTGCCAGCAGCTTCCGAGACTTAGAGACCCAGTACTTC.

This chain connects TRBV10-3 to TRBJ1-3, with 7 bases identical to TRBD1. The CDR3 runs to 18 residues. Looked up from germline, CDR1 is ENHRY and CDR2 is SYGVKD. V was clipped by 2 bases and J by 0 bases; unmatched bases: 10. CDR3 bases: TGTGCCATCAGTGAGAGGGACAGCAATCGTATCTCTGGAAACACCATATATTTT. Protein product: CAISERDSNRISGNTIYF.

This sequence joins TRBV21-1 and TRBJ1-5; the table's D call of TRBD1 was not tested on the DNA. TRBV21-1 is an annotated pseudogene. This CDR3 has 18 residues. The CDR3 DNA sequence: TGTGCCAGCAGCAAGTACCAGGACTGGGACAGGGGTAATCAGCCCCAGCATTTT. It codes for CASSKYQDWDRGNQPQHF.

V usage is TRBV7-4 and J usage is TRBJ2-2; 9 bases are shared with TRBD1. CDR1 and CDR2 (germline): SGHVT, SQSDAQ. After removal of 3 bases from V and 4 bases from J, the junction contained 9 bases not matched to a gene. This CDR3 comprises 17 residues. The CDR3 reads CASSFYRGQRFTGELFF. The CDR3 DNA sequence: TGTGCCAGCAGCTTCTACAGGGGGCAGCGGTTCACCGGGGAGCTGTTTTTT.

The chain uses TRBV3-1 (or the pseudogene TRBV3-2) and TRBJ2-4, with no clear D. V lost 0 bases to trimming and J lost 0 bases, with 9 bases between them. The CDR3 contains 16 residues. Germline CDR1 is LGHDT and CDR2 is YNNKEL (reference sequence). The CDR3 DNA reads as TGTGCCAGCAGCCAAGATGTCAGAATAGCCAAAAACATTCAGTACTTC. Protein: CASSQDVRIAKNIQYF.

This chain connects TRBV10-1 to TRBJ2-7, with TRBD2 matching over 7 bases. This CDR3 spans 15 amino acids. The germline V gene has CDR1 WNHNN and CDR2 SYGVQD (reference sequence). After removal of 6 bases from V and 1 base from J, the junction contained 9 bases not matched to a gene. This CDR3 reads CASRMGGVWSYEQYF. As DNA, the CDR3 is TGCGCCAGCAGAATGGGGGGGGTCTGGTCCTACGAGCAGTACTTC.

This chain uses TRBV7-9 with TRBJ2-3; D is perhaps TRBD1 (5 bases). V shed 1 base and J shed 2 bases, with 7 bases lying between them. CDR1 and CDR2 (germline): SEHNR, FQNEAQ (reference sequence). The CDR3 is made up of 14 amino acids. The CDR3 spells CASSLEGNTDTQYF. CDR3 nucleotide sequence: TGTGCCAGCAGCTTAGAGGGGAACACAGATACGCAGTATTTT.

The V gene is TRBV5-5, the J gene TRBJ2-1, with 7 bases matching TRBD2. Germline loops: CDR1 SGHKS, CDR2 YYEKEE (reference sequence). This CDR3 is built from 14 residues. Trimming cost V 0 bases and J 5 bases; bases outside gene matches: 2. CDR3 in DNA: TGTGCCAGCAGCTTGGGACTAGCCAACAATGAGCAGTTCTTC. It specifies CASSLGLANNEQFF.

Here the CDR3 reads CASSRQLRQFHEQYF. The CDR3 DNA sequence: TGCGCCAGCAGCCGACAACTCAGACAGTTCCACGAGCAGTACTTC. The rearrangement joins TRBV4-1 to TRBJ2-7; TRBD1 might be the D (5 bases). Per the germline V gene, CDR1 is MGHRA and CDR2 is YSYEKL. Between the trimmed V and J ends, which lost 4 bases and 5 bases, there was a span of 18 bases. This CDR3 has 15 residues.

The chain joins TRBV30 to TRBJ2-1, with D tentatively TRBD1 (5 bases). Trimming shortened V by 3 bases and J by 7 bases, and 19 bases separated the two germline ends. Germline V gene sequence: CDR1 GTSNPN, CDR2 SVGIG (reference sequence). This CDR3 has 15 amino acids. CDR3 bases: TGTGCCTGGAGCCTTGGACAAGGGGCTTGGAATGAGCAGTTCTTC. Its translation is CAWSLGQGAWNEQFF.

The V gene is TRBV23-1, the J gene TRBJ1-2, with D possibly being TRBD1 (5 bases). TRBV23-1 is annotated as an ORF whose role is uncertain. V was pared by 0 bases and J by 4 bases, with 12 bases between. The CDR3 has 15 amino acids. Here the CDR3 DNA reads TGCGCCAGCAGTCAATCGGGCAGGGAGGGCTATGGCTACACCTTC. Translation: CASSQSGREGYGYTF.

This chain connects TRBV3-1 (or the pseudogene TRBV3-2) to TRBJ2-7; D is possibly TRBD1 (6 bases). Per the germline V gene, CDR1 is LGHDT and CDR2 is YNNKEL (reference sequence). This CDR3 comprises 15 residues. Trimming cost V 4 bases and J 1 base, with 14 bases left between them. In nucleotides, the CDR3 is TGTGCCAGCAGCCTCAGACCGGGACAATCCTACGAGCAGTACTTC. Its translation is CASSLRPGQSYEQYF.

The chain recombines TRBV3-1 (or the pseudogene TRBV3-2) with TRBJ2-5, with 9 bases aligning to TRBD2. The CDR3 covers 15 residues. V was pared by 3 bases and J by 6 bases, with 8 bases of the junction left unmatched. Germline lookup yields CDR1 LGHDT and CDR2 YNNKEL (reference sequence). CDR3: CASSQSWRGGKTQYF. DNA for the CDR3: TGTGCCAGCAGCCAGAGTTGGCGGGGGGGAAAGACCCAGTACTTC.

The V gene is TRBV19, the J gene TRBJ2-6; 9 bases are a match to TRBD1. In germline, CDR1 is LNHDA, CDR2 SQIVND (reference sequence). CDR3 length: 15 amino acids. The V gene end was trimmed by 8 bases and the J gene end by 1 base; junction bases not matched to a gene: 3. CDR3 sequence (DNA): TGTGCCAGTGGACAGGGGCTGTCTGGGGCCAACGTCCTGACTTTC. Its protein product is CASGQGLSGANVLTF.

This sequence joins TRBV30 and TRBJ2-5; D is perhaps TRBD1 (6 bases). Germline values: CDR1 GTSNPN, CDR2 SVGIG (reference sequence). V lost 7 bases and J lost 1, with 16 bases in between. The CDR3 totals 14 residues. CDR3 sequence reads: CAYLLGALQETQYF. The CDR3 nucleotides are TGTGCCTACCTCCTGGGGGCCCTCCAAGAGACCCAGTACTTC.

J is TRBJ2-1 and V is TRBV7-3, with TRBD2 matching over 7 bases. With V trimmed by 5 bases and J by 3 bases, 4 bases remained unmatched. The CDR3 has 14 amino acids. Germline CDR1 and CDR2: SGHTA and FQGTGA. The CDR3 loop is CASSPSGIYNEQFF. The CDR3 DNA is TGTGCCAGCAGCCCTAGCGGTATCTACAATGAGCAGTTCTTC.

The gene calls are TRBV27 and TRBJ2-7, with 8 bases identical to TRBD2. This CDR3 is built from 15 residues. V shed 2 bases and J 5 bases; nucleotides not matched to a gene: 8. The V gene's germline CDR1 is MNHEY and CDR2 SMNVEV (reference sequence). CDR3 DNA: TGTGCCAGCAGTTTAGCCTACGGGGGGGGGAACGAGCAGTACTTC. It is translated as CASSLAYGGGNEQYF.

J is TRBJ2-1 and V is TRBV4-1; 8 bases are shared with TRBD2. The V segment lost 5 bases and the J segment 7 bases; nucleotides outside the gene matches: 13. CDR1 is MGHRA, CDR2 YSYEKL, per germline. The CDR3 is made up of 16 amino acids. The CDR3 bases are TGCGCCAGCAGCGACCAGCGGGGGCAGAGGGGGAATGAGCAGTTCTTC. This sequence encodes CASSDQRGQRGNEQFF.

The CDR3 sequence is CASSFMAGWHSTDTQYF. The CDR3, as DNA: TGTGCCAGCAGCTTCATGGCAGGGTGGCATAGCACAGATACGCAGTATTTT. The chain carries TRBV11-2 and TRBJ2-3, with a possible D match to TRBD1 (5 bases). Germline loops: CDR1 SGHAT, CDR2 FQNNGV. V lost 3 bases and J 0 bases, leaving 16 bases between the germline ends. The CDR3 covers 17 residues. The variable domain in full, with the rest retrieved from reference TRBV11-2 and TRBJ2-3, is EAGVAQSPRYKIIEKRQSVAFWCNPISGHATLYWYQQILGQGPKLLIQFQNNGVVDDSQLPKDRFSAERLKGVDSTLKIQPAKLEDSAVYLCASSFMAGWHSTDTQYFGPGTRLTVL.

V gene TRBV7-9 combines with J gene TRBJ2-7, with 8 bases that match TRBD1. Germline trimming cut 4 bases from V and 6 bases from J; bases unmatched to any gene: 8. CDR3 length equals 14 residues. CDR1 and CDR2 (germline): SEHNR, FQNEAQ (reference sequence). The CDR3 nucleotides are TGTGCCAGCAGCTCCCAGGGGGCCGAGTCCGAGCAGTACTTC. It yields the protein CASSSQGAESEQYF.

The J gene is TRBJ2-7, the V gene TRBV7-8, with a tentative D call TRBD1 (5 bases). With 5 bases removed from V and 2 bases from J, the gap between germline ends came to 10 bases. Per germline, CDR1 SGHVS and CDR2 FQNEAQ. The length of the CDR3 is 13 residues. CDR3 nucleotides: TGTGCCAGCAGCCTCGACAGAGCCTACGAGCAGTACTTC. Translating it yields CASSLDRAYEQYF.

With regard to this clone: One junction end disagrees with the germline gene, perhaps due to a read error. This chain links TRBV7-9 with TRBJ2-7, with D perhaps TRBD2 (5 bases). This CDR3 is 15 amino acids long. Germline V gives CDR1 SEHNR, CDR2 FQNEAQ (reference sequence). CDR3 amino acids: CASSLVGEGPYGQYF. The CDR3 DNA reads as TGTGCCAGCAGCTTAGTGGGTGAGGGCCCCTACGGGCAGTACTTC.

This chain connects TRBV29-1 to TRBJ1-4; D possibly corresponds to TRBD1 (6 bases). V was shortened by 6 bases and J by 0 bases, with 14 bases between the two germline ends. The CDR3 is made up of 15 amino acids. Germline V gene data show CDR1 as SQVTM and CDR2 as ANQGSEA. The CDR3 DNA reads as TGCAGCGTGTCAAAAGCAGGGGCAACTAATGAAAAACTGTTTTTT. It translates to CSVSKAGATNEKLFF.

V usage is TRBV14 and J usage is TRBJ2-2; tentatively, D is TRBD1 (6 bases). The CDR3 is 17 amino acids. Trimming took off 2 bases at V and 7 bases at J, with 20 bases between the two ends. CDR1 and CDR2 (germline): SGHDN, FVKESK. DNA for the CDR3: TGTGCCAGCAGCCAACCTGGACAGAGCTTCGGGGTCGGGGAGCTGTTTTTT. It codes for CASSQPGQSFGVGELFF.

The chain is built from TRBV4-1 and TRBJ1-5; 7 bases are a match to TRBD1. Germline values: CDR1 MGHRA, CDR2 YSYEKL. The CDR3 runs to 16 residues. J was trimmed by 2 bases and V by 4 bases; bases with no gene match: 8. This CDR3 is CASSLNPGQRNQPQHF. CDR3 DNA sequence: TGCGCCAGCAGCCTAAACCCGGGACAGCGCAATCAGCCCCAGCATTTT.

V is TRBV12-3 or TRBV12-4 and J is TRBJ2-1; TRBD2 is a possible D gene (6 bases). Between the trimmed V and J ends, which lost 7 bases and 10 bases, there was a span of 14 bases. This CDR3 is built from 12 residues. CDR3 amino acids: CASKLASREQFF. Written as DNA, the CDR3 is TGTGCCAGCAAGCTAGCGTCACGAGAGCAGTTCTTC.

The DNA of the CDR3 is TGTGCCTGGACTGTAGGCGGGGGTGTGGGGAACAATGAGCAGTTCTTC. Translation gives CAWTVGGGVGNNEQFF. The J gene is TRBJ2-1, the V gene TRBV30, with 7 bases fitting TRBD2. The V and J ends lost 4 bases and 5 bases, in that order; junction bases with no gene match: 14. Germline V gene sequence: CDR1 GTSNPN, CDR2 SVGIG (reference sequence). There are 16 residues in the CDR3.

This rearrangement joins TRBV30 to TRBJ2-2; possibly TRBD2 for D (5 bases). CDR3 length: 11 amino acids. Germline-derived CDR1 and CDR2 are GTSNPN and SVGIG (reference sequence). Trimming removed 5 bases from V and 4 bases from J, with 5 bases in between. For the CDR3, the DNA is TGTGCCTGGCGGGGCACCGGGGAGCTGTTTTTT. The encoded protein is CAWRGTGELFF. Based on the CDR3 plus reference TRBV30 and TRBJ2-2, the full variable domain is SQTIHQWPATLVQPVGSPLSLECTVEGTSNPNLYWYRQAAGRGLQLLFYSVGIGQISSEVPQNLSASRPQDRQFILSSKKLLLSDSGFYLCAWRGTGELFFGEGSRLTVL.

This clone has a single count. The V and J genes are TRBV6-1 and TRBJ1-5; no definite D call. CDR1 MNHNS and CDR2 SASEGT come from the germline V gene. V was cut by 1 base and J by 9 bases, with 13 bases left in between. CDR3 size: 14 residues. Here the CDR3 reads CASSEDRSIRPQHF. The CDR3 DNA reads TGTGCCAGCAGTGAAGACCGGAGCATCAGGCCCCAGCATTTT.

This rearrangement joins TRBV10-3 to TRBJ1-1; perhaps TRBD1 as D (6 bases). V lost 6 bases, J lost 1 base, and 15 bases lay in between. Germline loops: CDR1 ENHRY, CDR2 SYGVKD. There are 15 residues in the CDR3. In DNA, the CDR3 is TGTGCCATCAGGAGGACAGTTGGTCCGAACACTGAAGCTTTCTTT. Its protein product is CAIRRTVGPNTEAFF.

J is TRBJ2-3 and V is TRBV3-1 (or the pseudogene TRBV3-2), with 9 bases that match TRBD2. With 2 bases clipped from V and 0 bases from J, the junction kept 9 bases outside the gene matches. The CDR3 is made up of 18 amino acids. Germline CDR1 and CDR2: LGHDT and YNNKEL (reference sequence). The DNA for the CDR3 is TGTGCCAGCAGCCAAACCCCATCTAGCGGGGCTAGCACAGATACGCAGTATTTT. Translated: CASSQTPSSGASTDTQYF.